This T cell receptor beta chain appears in the sequencing data of a study of post-analysis software for immune sequencing data. TCR beta libraries were prepared from cDNA with unique molecular identifiers. MiXCR was run by TCRdb on the PCR reads, yielding one entry per CDR3 protein. The data contain about 770,000 distinct CDR3 sequences, more than 45% of them singletons. Comments on this clonotype: Its target is not known.

Notes on the study in general: Compared with controls, patients showed significantly lower normalized Chao1 diversity.

The clonotype was recovered from a girl under 18 with multiple sclerosis. The sequenced sample consisted of blood.

The CDR3 region has the DNA TGTGCCAGCAGCTATAGGGGGACAGGGGGCCAGACCAACTATGGCTACACCTTC. Its translation is CASSYRGTGGQTNYGYTF. The rearrangement uses TRBV11-2 and TRBJ1-2; 12 bases fit TRBD1. CDR1 is SGHAT, CDR2 FQNNGV, per germline. CDR3 length: 18 residues. V lost 4 bases, J lost 2 bases, and 11 bases stayed unmatched.